This T cell receptor beta chain was captured in a study of cytomegalovirus exposure and HLA in healthy donors. Study information: Early released data had 80 million or so unique TCRs, all coming from HLA-typed donors. Study-level results: The majority of CMV-associated TCR beta chains were reported as apparently HLA-restricted in a later analysis. The study listed approximately 160 cytomegalovirus-associated TCR beta chains.

The CDR3 contains 16 residues. The germline V and J ends were trimmed by 4 bases and 0 bases, with 14 bases remaining between them. Germline CDR1 reads SGDLS; CDR2 reads YYNGEE. Remarks on this clone: Its antigen is not identified.

Use of 60 Vbeta and 13 Jbeta primers characterized the PCR. The data were produced by immunoSEQ multiplex PCR, yet TCRdb's version contains in-frame clones alone and is incomplete. The table includes more than 95,000 clones, about 80% detected once. The chain uses TRBV9 and TRBJ2-1; possibly TRBD1 for D (5 bases). Sequencing was performed on PBMCs. The TCR originated in a woman between 45 and 65 years old in good health and CMV-seronegative. As DNA, the CDR3 is TGTGCCAGCAGCACAGAAGGGGCCAGCTCCTACAATGAGCAGTTCTTC. Translated: CASSTEGASSYNEQFF.